One and the same sample provided the 5 T cell receptor beta chains below, sequenced in a study of tumor-infiltrating lymphocytes in primary liver carcinoma. Between roughly 17 and 30 mg of unsorted bulk tissue served as the source from which RNA and DNA were co-extracted. With a constant-region primer, TCR beta cDNA was made from 400 to 550 ng of total RNA. ARM-PCR, slightly modified, supplied the TCR beta libraries through three nested multiplex PCR rounds. The study ran its first two PCR rounds for around 10 cycles each, using TRBV1-TRBV30 forward primers and a C-beta reverse primer. TCRdb used MiXCR to reprocess the multiplex PCR reads, holding one entry per CDR3 protein. The top ten hold roughly 29% of the sample, which has tens of thousands of distinct CDR3 sequences, less than 75% seen once. The specimen was liver tumor tissue from sampling region 5. Described subset: tumor region T5, tumor centre. The receptors originated from a man aged 35-49 years with primary liver carcinoma and hepatitis B virus infection.

On this clonotype itself: One end of the junction does not line up with germline, which may come from a read error. The rearrangement links TRBV10-3 to TRBJ2-7; tentative D call: TRBD1 (5 bases). From germline, CDR1 is ENHRY and CDR2 SYGVKD. The CDR3 extends over 13 amino acids. For the CDR3, the DNA is TGTGTCATCATGAAGACAGAATCTTACGAGCAGTACTTC. Translated: CVIMKTESYEQYF.

With respect to this clonotype: Mismatch with germline at one junction end may stem from a read error. V and J are TRBV20-1 and TRBJ2-1; 7 bases agree with TRBD2. The CDR3 covers 13 residues. Germline lookup yields CDR1 DFQATT and CDR2 SNEGSKA (reference sequence). This CDR3 reads CSAPGTISREQLF. Here the CDR3 DNA reads TGCAGTGCCCCCGGGACTATCTCGAGGGAGCAGCTCTTC.

V gene TRBV29-1 combines with J gene TRBJ1-2; D might be TRBD1 (6 bases). From germline, CDR1 is SQVTM and CDR2 ANQGSEA. This CDR3 has 12 residues. Trimming took off 7 bases at V and 4 bases at J, with 13 bases between the two ends. Here the CDR3 DNA reads TGCAGCGCCACGGACAGCTTCTATGGCTACACCTTC. Amino acids: CSATDSFYGYTF.

In regard to this clonotype: An end of the junction does not agree with germline; a read error may underlie this. The chain joins TRBV10-2 to TRBJ1-5; no clear D gene. Germline CDR1 reads WSHSY; CDR2 reads SAAADI. This CDR3 spans 14 amino acids. CDR3 coding DNA: TGCGCCATCAGTGAGACCGACTCTGGTCAGCCTCAGCATTTT. Protein: CAISETDSGQPQHF.

This clonotype was recorded many times. This chain joins TRBV4-2 and TRBJ1-5, with 7 bases lining up with TRBD1. The CDR3 loop spans 15 amino acids. CDR1 is LGHNA and CDR2 is YNFKEQ in the germline V gene. V dropped 0 bases and J dropped 3; count of bases not matched to a gene: 2. The CDR3 protein is CASSQDGQVNQPQHF. CDR3 DNA: TGTGCCAGCAGCCAAGATGGACAGGTCAATCAGCCCCAGCATTTT.